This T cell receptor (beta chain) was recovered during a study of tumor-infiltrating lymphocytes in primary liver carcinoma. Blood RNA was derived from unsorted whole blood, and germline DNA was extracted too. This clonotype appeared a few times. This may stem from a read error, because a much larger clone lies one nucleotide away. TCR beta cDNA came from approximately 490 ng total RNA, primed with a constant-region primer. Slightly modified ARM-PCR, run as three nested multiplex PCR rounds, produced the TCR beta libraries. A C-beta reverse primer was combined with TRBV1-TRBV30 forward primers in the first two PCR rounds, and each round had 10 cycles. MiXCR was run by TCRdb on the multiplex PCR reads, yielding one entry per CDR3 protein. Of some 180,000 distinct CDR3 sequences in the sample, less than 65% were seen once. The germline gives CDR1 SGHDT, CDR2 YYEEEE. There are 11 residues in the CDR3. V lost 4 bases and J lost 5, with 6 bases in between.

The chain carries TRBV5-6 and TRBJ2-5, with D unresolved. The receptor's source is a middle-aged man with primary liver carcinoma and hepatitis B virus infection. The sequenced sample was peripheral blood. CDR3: CASSTGETQYF. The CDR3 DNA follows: TGTGCCAGCAGCACCGGGGAGACCCAGTACTTC.